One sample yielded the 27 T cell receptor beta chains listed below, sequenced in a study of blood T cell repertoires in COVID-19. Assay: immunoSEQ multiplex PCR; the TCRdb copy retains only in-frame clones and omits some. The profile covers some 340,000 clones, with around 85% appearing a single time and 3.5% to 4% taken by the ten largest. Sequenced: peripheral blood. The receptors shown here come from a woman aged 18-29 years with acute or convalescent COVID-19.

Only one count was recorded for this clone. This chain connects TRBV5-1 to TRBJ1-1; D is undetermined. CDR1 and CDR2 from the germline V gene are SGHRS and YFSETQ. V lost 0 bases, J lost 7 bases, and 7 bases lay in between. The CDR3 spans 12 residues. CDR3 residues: CASSLEAGEAFF. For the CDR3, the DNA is TGCGCCAGCAGCTTGGAGGCAGGTGAAGCTTTCTTT. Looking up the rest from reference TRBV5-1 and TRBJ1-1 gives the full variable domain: KAGVTQTPRYLIKTRGQQVTLSCSPISGHRSVSWYQQTPGQGLQFLFEYFSETQRNKGNFPGRFSGRQFSNSRSEMNVSTLELGDSALYLCASSLEAGEAFFGQGTRLTVV.

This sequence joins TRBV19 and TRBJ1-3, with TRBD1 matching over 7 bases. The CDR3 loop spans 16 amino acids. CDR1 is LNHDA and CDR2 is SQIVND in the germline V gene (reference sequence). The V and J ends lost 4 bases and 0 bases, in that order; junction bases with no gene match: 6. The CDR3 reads CASSKGAGPSGNTIYF. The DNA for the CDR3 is TGTGCCAGTAGTAAGGGGGCAGGCCCCTCTGGAAACACCATATATTTT.

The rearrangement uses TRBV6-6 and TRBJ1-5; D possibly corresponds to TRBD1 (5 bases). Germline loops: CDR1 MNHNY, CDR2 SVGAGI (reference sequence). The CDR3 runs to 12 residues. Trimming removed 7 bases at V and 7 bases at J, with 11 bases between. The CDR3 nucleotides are TGTGCCAGCACGGCAGGGATCCAGCCCCAGCATTTT. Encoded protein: CASTAGIQPQHF.

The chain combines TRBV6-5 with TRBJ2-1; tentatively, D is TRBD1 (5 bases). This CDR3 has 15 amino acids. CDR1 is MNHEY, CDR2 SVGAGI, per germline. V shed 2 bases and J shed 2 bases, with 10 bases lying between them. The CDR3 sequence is CASSYGAAPYNEQFF. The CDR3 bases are TGTGCCAGCAGTTACGGGGCAGCACCCTACAATGAGCAGTTCTTC.

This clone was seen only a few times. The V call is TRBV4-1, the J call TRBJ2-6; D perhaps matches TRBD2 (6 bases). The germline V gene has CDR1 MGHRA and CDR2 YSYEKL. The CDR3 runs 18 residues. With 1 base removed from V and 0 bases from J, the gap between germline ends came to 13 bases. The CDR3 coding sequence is TGCGCCAGCAGCCAAGGGGACTTTAGGATCTCTGGGGCCAACGTCCTGACTTTC. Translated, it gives CASSQGDFRISGANVLTF.

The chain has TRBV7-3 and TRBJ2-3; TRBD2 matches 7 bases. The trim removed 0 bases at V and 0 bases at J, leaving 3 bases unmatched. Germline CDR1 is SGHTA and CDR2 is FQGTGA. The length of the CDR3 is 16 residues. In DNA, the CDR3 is TGTGCCAGCAGCTTAACCAAGCGGGGCAGCACAGATACGCAGTATTTT. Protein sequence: CASSLTKRGSTDTQYF.

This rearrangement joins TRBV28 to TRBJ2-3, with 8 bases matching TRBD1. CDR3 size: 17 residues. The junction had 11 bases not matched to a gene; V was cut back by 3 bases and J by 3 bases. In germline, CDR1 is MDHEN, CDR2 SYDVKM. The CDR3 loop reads CASSFSTRGPLTDTQYF. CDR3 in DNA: TGTGCCAGCAGTTTTTCCACCAGGGGGCCTTTGACAGATACGCAGTATTTT.

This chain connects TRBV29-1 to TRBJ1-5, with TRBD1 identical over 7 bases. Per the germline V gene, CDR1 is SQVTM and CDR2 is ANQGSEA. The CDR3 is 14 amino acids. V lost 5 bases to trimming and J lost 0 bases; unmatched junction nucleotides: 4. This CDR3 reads CSVTGESSNQPQHF. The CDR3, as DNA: TGCAGCGTTACAGGGGAAAGTAGCAATCAGCCCCAGCATTTT. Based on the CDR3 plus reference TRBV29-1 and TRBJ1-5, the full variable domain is SAVISQKPSRDICQRGTSLTIQCQVDSQVTMMFWYRQQPGQSLTLIATANQGSEATYESGFVIDKFPISRPNLTFSTLTVSNMSPEDSSIYLCSVTGESSNQPQHFGDGTRLSIL.

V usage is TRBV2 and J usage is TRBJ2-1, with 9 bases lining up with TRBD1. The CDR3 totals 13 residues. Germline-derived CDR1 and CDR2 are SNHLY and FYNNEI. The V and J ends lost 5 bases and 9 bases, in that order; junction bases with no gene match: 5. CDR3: CASSSDRGGEQFF. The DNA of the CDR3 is TGTGCCAGCAGTTCGGACAGGGGTGGTGAGCAGTTCTTC.

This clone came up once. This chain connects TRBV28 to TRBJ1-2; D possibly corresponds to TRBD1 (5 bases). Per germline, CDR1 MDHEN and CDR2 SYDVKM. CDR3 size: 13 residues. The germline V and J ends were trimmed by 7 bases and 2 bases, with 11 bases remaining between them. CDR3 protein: CASNDRTNYGYTF. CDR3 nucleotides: TGTGCCAGCAATGACAGAACCAACTATGGCTACACCTTC.

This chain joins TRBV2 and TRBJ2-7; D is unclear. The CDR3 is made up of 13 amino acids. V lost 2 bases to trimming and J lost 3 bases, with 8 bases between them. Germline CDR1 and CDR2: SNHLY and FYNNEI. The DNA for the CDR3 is TGTGCCAGCAGTGAATCACAGATCTACGAGCAGTACTTC. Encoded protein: CASSESQIYEQYF.

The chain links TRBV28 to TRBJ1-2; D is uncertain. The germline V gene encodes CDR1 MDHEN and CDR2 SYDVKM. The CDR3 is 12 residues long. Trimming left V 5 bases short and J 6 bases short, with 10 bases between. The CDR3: CASSLRVDGYTF. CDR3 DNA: TGTGCCAGCAGTCTGAGAGTAGATGGCTACACCTTC.

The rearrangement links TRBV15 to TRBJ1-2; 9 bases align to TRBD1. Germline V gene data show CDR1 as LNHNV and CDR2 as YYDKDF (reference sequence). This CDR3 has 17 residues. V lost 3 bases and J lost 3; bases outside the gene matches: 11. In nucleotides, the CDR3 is TGTGCCACCAGCAGCACCTCCGGGACAGGGCCCGACTATGGCTACACCTTC. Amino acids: CATSSTSGTGPDYGYTF.

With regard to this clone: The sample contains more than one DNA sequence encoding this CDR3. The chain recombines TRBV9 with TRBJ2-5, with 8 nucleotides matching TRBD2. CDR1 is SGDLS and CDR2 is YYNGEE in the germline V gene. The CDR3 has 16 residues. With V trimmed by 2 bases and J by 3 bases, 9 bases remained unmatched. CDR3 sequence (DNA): TGTGCCAGCAGCGTTGGGTGGGCGGGGGGTAAAGAGACCCAGTACTTC. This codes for CASSVGWAGGKETQYF.

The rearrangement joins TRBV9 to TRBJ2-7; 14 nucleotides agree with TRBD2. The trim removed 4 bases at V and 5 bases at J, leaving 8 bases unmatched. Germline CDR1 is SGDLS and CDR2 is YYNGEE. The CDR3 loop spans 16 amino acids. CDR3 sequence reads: CASSRTGLAGANEQYF. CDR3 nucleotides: TGTGCCAGCAGCAGAACGGGACTAGCGGGAGCAAACGAGCAGTACTTC.

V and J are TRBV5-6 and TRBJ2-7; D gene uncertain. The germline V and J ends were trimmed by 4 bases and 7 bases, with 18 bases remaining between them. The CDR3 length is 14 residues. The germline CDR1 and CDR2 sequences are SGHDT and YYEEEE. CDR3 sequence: CASSPVGQVEEQYF. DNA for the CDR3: TGTGCCAGCAGCCCCGTGGGCCAAGTTGAGGAGCAGTACTTC.

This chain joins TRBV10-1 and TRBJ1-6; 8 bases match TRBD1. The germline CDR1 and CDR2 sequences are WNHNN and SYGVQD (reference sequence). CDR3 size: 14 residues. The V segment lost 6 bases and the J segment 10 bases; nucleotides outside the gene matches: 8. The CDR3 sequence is CASSPDRGGSPLHF. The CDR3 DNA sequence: TGCGCCAGCAGCCCCGACAGGGGTGGATCACCCCTCCACTTT.

The CDR3, as DNA: TGCAGCGTTGACAGCGCCTATGGCTACACCTTC. It encodes CSVDSAYGYTF. This sequence joins TRBV29-1 and TRBJ1-2; D unclear. The ends were cut back, 3 bases at V and 4 bases at J, with 6 bases in the middle. Germline V lookup: CDR1 SQVTM, CDR2 ANQGSEA. The CDR3 is 11 amino acids.

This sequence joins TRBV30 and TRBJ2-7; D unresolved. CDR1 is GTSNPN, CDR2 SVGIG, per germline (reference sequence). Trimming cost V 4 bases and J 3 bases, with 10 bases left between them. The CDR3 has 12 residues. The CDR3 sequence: CAWKSAFYEQYF. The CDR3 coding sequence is TGTGCCTGGAAATCTGCGTTCTACGAGCAGTACTTC.

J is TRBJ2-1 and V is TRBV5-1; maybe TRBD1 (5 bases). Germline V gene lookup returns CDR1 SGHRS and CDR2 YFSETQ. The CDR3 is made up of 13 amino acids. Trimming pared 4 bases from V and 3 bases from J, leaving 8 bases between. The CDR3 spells CASSAQDYNEQFF. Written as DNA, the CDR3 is TGCGCCAGCAGCGCACAGGACTACAATGAGCAGTTCTTC.

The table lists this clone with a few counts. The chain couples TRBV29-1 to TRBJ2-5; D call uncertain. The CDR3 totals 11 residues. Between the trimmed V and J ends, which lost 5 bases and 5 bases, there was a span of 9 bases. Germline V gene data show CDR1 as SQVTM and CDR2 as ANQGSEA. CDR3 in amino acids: CSVQRSETQYF. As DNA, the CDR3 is TGCAGCGTTCAGAGGTCGGAGACCCAGTACTTC.

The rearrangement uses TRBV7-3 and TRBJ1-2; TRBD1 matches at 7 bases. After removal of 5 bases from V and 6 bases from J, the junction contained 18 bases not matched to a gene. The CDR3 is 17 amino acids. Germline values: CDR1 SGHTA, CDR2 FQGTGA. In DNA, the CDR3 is TGTGCCAGCAGCCCCACACCCGCCGCCAGGGGGTGGGATGGCTACACCTTC. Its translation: CASSPTPAARGWDGYTF.

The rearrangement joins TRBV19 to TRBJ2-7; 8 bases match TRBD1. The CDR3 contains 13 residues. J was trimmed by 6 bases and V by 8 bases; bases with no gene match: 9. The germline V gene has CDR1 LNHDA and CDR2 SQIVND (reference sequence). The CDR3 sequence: CASSTGGWGEQYF. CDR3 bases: TGTGCCAGTTCCACAGGGGGATGGGGCGAGCAGTACTTC.

The CDR3 nucleotides read TGTGCCAGCAGCTCCGGACTCGACGGACCTGGGGCCAACGTCCTGACTTTC. This sequence encodes CASSSGLDGPGANVLTF. The chain has TRBV9 and TRBJ2-6; possible D gene TRBD2, 5 bases. This CDR3 is 17 amino acids long. Trimming cost V 4 bases and J 2 bases, with 16 bases left between them. CDR1 and CDR2 (germline): SGDLS, YYNGEE.

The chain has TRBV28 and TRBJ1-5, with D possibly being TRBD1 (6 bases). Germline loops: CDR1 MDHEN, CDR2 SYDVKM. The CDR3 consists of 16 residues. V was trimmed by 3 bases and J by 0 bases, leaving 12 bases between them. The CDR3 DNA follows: TGTGCCAGCAGTTTGGGGGGGCAGTATAGCAATCAGCCCCAGCATTTT. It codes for CASSLGGQYSNQPQHF.

In DNA, the CDR3 is TGTGCCAGCAGCTCCCCTACGTCAGGGGACACTGAAGCTTTCTTT. Translation gives CASSSPTSGDTEAFF. The gene calls are TRBV7-9 and TRBJ1-1, with a weak D call TRBD1 (6 bases). Deletions cut 4 bases from V and 3 bases from J, with 15 bases between. Germline CDR1 SEHNR, CDR2 FQNEAQ (reference sequence). The CDR3 runs to 15 residues.

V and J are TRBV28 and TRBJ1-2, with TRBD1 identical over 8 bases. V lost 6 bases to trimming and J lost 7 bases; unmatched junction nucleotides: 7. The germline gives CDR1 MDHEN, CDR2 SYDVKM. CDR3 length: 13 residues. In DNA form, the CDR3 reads TGTGCCAGCAGCTCCGACAGGGGTTCTGGCTACACCTTC. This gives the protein CASSSDRGSGYTF.